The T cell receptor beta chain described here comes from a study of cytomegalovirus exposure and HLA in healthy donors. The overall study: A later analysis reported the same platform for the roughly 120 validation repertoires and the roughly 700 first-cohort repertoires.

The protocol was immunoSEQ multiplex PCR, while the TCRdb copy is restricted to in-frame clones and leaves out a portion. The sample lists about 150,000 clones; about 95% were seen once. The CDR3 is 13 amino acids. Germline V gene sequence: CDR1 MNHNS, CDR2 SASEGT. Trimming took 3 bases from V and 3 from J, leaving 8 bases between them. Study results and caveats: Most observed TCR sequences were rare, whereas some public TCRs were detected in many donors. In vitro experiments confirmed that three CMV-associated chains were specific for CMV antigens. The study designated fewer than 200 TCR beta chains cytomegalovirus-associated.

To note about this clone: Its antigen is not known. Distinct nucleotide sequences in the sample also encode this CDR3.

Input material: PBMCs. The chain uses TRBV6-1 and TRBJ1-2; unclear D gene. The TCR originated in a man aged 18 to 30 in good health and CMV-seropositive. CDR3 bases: TGTGCCAGCAGTGAGACCGGGGACTATGGCTACACCTTC. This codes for CASSETGDYGYTF.